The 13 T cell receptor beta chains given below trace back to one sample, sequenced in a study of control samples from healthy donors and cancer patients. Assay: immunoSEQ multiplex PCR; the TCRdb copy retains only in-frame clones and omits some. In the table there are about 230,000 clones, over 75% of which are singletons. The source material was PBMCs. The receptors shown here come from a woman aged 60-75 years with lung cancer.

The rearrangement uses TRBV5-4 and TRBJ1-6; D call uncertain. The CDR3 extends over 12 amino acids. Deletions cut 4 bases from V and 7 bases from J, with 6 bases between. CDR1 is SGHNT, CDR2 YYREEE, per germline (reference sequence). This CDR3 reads CASSPVNSPLHF. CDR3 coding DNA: TGTGCCAGCAGCCCGGTGAATTCACCCCTCCACTTT.

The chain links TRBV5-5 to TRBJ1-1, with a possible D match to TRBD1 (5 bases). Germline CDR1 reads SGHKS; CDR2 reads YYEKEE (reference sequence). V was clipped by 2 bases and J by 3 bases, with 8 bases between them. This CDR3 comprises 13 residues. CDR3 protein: CASSFIGDTEAFF. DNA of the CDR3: TGTGCCAGCAGCTTTATAGGGGACACTGAAGCTTTCTTT.

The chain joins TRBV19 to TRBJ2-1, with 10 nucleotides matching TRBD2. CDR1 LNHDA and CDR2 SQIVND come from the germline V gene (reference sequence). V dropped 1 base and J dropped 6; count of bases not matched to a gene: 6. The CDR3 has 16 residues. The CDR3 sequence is CASSIAWLAGVNEQFF. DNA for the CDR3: TGTGCCAGTAGTATAGCATGGCTAGCGGGGGTCAATGAGCAGTTCTTC.

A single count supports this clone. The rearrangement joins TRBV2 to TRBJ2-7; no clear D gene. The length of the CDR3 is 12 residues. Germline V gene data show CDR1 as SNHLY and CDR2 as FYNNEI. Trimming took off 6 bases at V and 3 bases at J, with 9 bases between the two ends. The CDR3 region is CASSLTGYEQYF. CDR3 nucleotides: TGTGCCAGCAGCCTGACGGGCTACGAGCAGTACTTC.

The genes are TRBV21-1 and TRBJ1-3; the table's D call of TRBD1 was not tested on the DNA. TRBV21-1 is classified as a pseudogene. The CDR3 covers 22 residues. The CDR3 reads CASSKEWSLGDRGAYSGNTIYF. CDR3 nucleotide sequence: TGTGCCAGCAGCAAAGAGTGGAGTTTGGGGGACAGGGGTGCTTACTCTGGAAACACCATATATTTT.

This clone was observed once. The DNA for the CDR3 is TGTGCCAGCACTAGAGCGGGAGGTTTGACAGATACGCAGTATTTT. Encoded protein: CASTRAGGLTDTQYF. V and J are TRBV6-5 and TRBJ2-3, with 9 bases lining up with TRBD2. The CDR3 runs 15 residues. Germline CDR1 MNHEY, CDR2 SVGAGI. The junction had 8 bases not matched to a gene; V was cut back by 7 bases and J by 3 bases.

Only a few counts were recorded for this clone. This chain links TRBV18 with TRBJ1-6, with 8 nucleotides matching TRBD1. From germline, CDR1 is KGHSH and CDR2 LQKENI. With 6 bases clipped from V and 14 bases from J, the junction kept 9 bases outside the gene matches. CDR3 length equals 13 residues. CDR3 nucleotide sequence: TGTGCCAGCTCCCGCGAGACAGGGGAGGCCCTCCACTTT. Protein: CASSRETGEALHF.

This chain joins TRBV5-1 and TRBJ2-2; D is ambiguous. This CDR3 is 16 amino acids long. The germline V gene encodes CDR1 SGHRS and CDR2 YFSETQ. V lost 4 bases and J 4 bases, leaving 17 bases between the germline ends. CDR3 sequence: CASSAIPDPGTGELFF. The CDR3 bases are TGCGCCAGCAGCGCGATCCCGGACCCGGGCACCGGGGAGCTGTTTTTT.

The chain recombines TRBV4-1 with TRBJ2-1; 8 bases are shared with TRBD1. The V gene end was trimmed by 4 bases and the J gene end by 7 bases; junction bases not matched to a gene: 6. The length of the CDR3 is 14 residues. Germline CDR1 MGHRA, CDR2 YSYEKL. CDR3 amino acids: CASSPTGARNEQFF. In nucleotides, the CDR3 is TGCGCCAGCAGCCCGACAGGGGCGAGGAATGAGCAGTTCTTC.

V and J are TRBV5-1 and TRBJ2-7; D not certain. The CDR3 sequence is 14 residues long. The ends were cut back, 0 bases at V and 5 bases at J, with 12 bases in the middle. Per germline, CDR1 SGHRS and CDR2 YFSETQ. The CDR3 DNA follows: TGCGCCAGCAGCTTGGACCTGGCTTTCGACGAGCAGTACTTC. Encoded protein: CASSLDLAFDEQYF.

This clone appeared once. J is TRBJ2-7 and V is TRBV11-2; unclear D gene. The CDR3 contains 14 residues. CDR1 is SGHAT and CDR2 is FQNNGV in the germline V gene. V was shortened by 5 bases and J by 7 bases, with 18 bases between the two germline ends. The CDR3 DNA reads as TGTGCCAGCAGCGTTACGTCGGACCGCCGGGAGCAGTACTTC. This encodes CASSVTSDRREQYF.

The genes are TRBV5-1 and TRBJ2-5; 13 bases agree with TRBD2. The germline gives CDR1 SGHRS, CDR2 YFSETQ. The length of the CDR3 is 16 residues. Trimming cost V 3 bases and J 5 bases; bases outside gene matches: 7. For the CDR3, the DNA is TGCGCCAGCAGCTCCGGACTAGCGGGAGTTGAGGAGACCCAGTACTTC. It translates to CASSSGLAGVEETQYF.

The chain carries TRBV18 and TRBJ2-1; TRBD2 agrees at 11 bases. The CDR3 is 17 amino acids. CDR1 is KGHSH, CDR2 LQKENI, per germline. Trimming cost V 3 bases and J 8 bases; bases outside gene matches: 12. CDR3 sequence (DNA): TGTGCCAGCTCACCGCAACTAGCGGGAGTGTCTTCCCATGAGCAGTTCTTC. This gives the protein CASSPQLAGVSSHEQFF.